This TCR beta chain was captured in a study of T cell changes during pregnancy in multiple sclerosis. Here immunoSEQ multiplex PCR was the method, and the copy in TCRdb shows in-frame clones only, minus some. Of 45,000 to 50,000 clones in the sample, 90% to 95% were seen once. The CDR3 extends over 16 amino acids. In germline, CDR1 is MNHEY, CDR2 SMNVEV (reference sequence). Unmatched junction bases numbered 7, after V lost 6 bases and J lost 0 bases. This clone has only one observation. The TCR was taken from a female donor with multiple sclerosis, enrolled in a pregnancy study. V is TRBV27 and J is TRBJ1-1; TRBD1 aligns across 10 bases. Sequences were derived from CD8+ T cells from peripheral blood mononuclear cells, sampled in the first trimester of pregnancy. CDR3 sequence reads: CASSPRTGGLNTEAFF. CDR3 nucleotide sequence: TGTGCCAGCAGCCCCCGGACAGGGGGATTGAACACTGAAGCTTTCTTT.